The next 7 T cell receptor beta chains were all read from a single sample in a study of blood T cell repertoires in COVID-19. Data came from immunoSEQ multiplex PCR; TCRdb stores just in-frame clones and leaves some out. The sample holds 300,000 to 400,000 clones, roughly 90% seen once. The sequencing sample was made of PBMCs or T cells enriched from blood (not recorded which). Receptors were obtained from a woman in her thirties with acute COVID-19.

The V and J genes are TRBV27 and TRBJ2-6, with 7 bases fitting TRBD1. The V gene's germline CDR1 is MNHEY and CDR2 SMNVEV (reference sequence). The CDR3 consists of 15 residues. The ends lost 4 bases at V and 2 bases at J; junction bases unmatched: 2. CDR3 in amino acids: CASSSDRAGANVLTF. CDR3 coding DNA: TGTGCCAGCAGTTCCGACAGGGCTGGGGCCAACGTCCTGACTTTC.

The chain links TRBV7-9 to TRBJ1-6; 8 positions match TRBD1. The ends lost 5 bases at V and 5 bases at J; junction bases unmatched: 2. The CDR3 is made up of 14 amino acids. Germline CDR1 is SEHNR and CDR2 is FQNEAQ (reference sequence). The CDR3, as DNA: TGTGCCAGCAGCGTGGACAGGGATAATTCACCCCTCCACTTT. Translated, it gives CASSVDRDNSPLHF.

The rearrangement joins TRBV29-1 to TRBJ1-2; D gene unclear. Trimming left V 4 bases short and J 5 bases short, with 11 bases between. The CDR3 length is 12 residues. Germline V gene sequence: CDR1 SQVTM, CDR2 ANQGSEA. CDR3 DNA: TGCAGCGTTGCACCAGGACTTTATGGCTACACCTTC. It codes for CSVAPGLYGYTF. Filled out from reference TRBV29-1 and TRBJ1-2, the complete variable domain reads SAVISQKPSRDICQRGTSLTIQCQVDSQVTMMFWYRQQPGQSLTLIATANQGSEATYESGFVIDKFPISRPNLTFSTLTVSNMSPEDSSIYLCSVAPGLYGYTFGSGTRLTVV.

The chain recombines TRBV19 with TRBJ1-4; the match to TRBD1 covers 7 bases. The V and J ends lost 9 bases and 0 bases, in that order; junction bases with no gene match: 7. The V gene's germline CDR1 is LNHDA and CDR2 SQIVND (reference sequence). The CDR3 length is 15 residues. DNA for the CDR3: TGTGCCAGCCGACAGGGAGGTGCAACTAATGAAAAACTGTTTTTT. Translating it yields CASRQGGATNEKLFF. Full variable domain (remainder filled in from reference TRBV19 and TRBJ1-4): DGGITQSPKYLFRKEGQNVTLSCEQNLNHDAMYWYRQDPGQGLRLIYYSQIVNDFQKGDIAEGYSVSREKKESFPLTVTSAQKNPTAFYLCASRQGGATNEKLFFGSGTQLSVL.

CDR3 bases: TGTGCCAGCAGTTTATCGTTGACAGGGGTGGCCCCTGAAGCTTTCTTT. This translates into CASSLSLTGVAPEAFF. This chain links TRBV27 with TRBJ1-1; TRBD1 aligns across 8 bases. With 0 bases clipped from V and 6 bases from J, the junction kept 9 bases outside the gene matches. The CDR3 length is 16 residues. From germline, CDR1 is MNHEY and CDR2 SMNVEV (reference sequence).

V usage is TRBV5-1 and J usage is TRBJ2-2; no definite D call. The CDR3 contains 16 residues. The V end was cut by 1 base, the J end by 0 bases, with 10 bases between. Germline values: CDR1 SGHRS, CDR2 YFSETQ. This chain's CDR3 is CASSLMTSANTGELFF. DNA for the CDR3: TGCGCCAGCAGCTTGATGACAAGTGCGAACACCGGGGAGCTGTTTTTT.

J is TRBJ2-7 and V is TRBV21-1; the D call in the table, TRBD2, was not verified against the DNA. TRBV21-1 corresponds to a pseudogene. CDR3 size: 14 residues. In nucleotides, the CDR3 is TGTGCCAGCGGCGGGGCCGTAACGAACTACGAGCAGTACTTC. Translated: CASGGAVTNYEQYF.